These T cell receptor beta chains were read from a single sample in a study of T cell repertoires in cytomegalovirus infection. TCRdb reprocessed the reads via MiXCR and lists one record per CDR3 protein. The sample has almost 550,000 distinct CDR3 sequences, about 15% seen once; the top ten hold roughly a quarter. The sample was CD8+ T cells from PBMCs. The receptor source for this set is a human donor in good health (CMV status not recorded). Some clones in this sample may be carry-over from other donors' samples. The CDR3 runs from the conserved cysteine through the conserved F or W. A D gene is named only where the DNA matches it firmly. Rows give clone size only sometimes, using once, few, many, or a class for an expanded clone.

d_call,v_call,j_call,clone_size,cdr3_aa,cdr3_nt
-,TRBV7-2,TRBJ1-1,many,CASSEPRGNTEAFF,TGTGCCAGCAGCGAACCGAGGGGGAACACTGAAGCTTTCTTT
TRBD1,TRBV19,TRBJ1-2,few,CALGDRGAGYTF,TGTGCCTTAGGGGACAGGGGCGCTGGCTACACCTTC
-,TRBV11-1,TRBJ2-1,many,CASCSFGGIYNEQFF,TGTGCCAGCTGCAGCTTCGGGGGAATATACAATGAGCAGTTCTTC
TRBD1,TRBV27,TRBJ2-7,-,CASSLGGQFYEQYF,TGTGCCAGCAGTTTAGGGGGACAGTTCTACGAGCAGTACTTC
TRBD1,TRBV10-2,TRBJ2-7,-,CASRAIGTATSYEQYF,TGCGCCAGCAGGGCCATCGGGACAGCGACCTCCTACGAGCAGTACTTC
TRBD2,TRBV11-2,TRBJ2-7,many,CASSRAGGHEQYF,TGTGCCAGCAGCCGAGCGGGAGGCCACGAGCAGTACTTC
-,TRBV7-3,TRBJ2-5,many,CASSSDGGETQYF,TGTGCCAGCAGCTCAGACGGGGGAGAGACCCAGTACTTC
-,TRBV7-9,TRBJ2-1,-,CASTVGTNNEQFF,TGTGCCAGCACCGTTGGGACGAACAATGAGCAGTTCTTC
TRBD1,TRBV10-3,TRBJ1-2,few,CAISSLSGTGRYGYTF,TGTGCCATCAGTTCCCTGTCGGGGACAGGTCGATATGGCTACACCTTC
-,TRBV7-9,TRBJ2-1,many,CASSLQDRASYNEQFF,TGTGCCAGCAGCTTACAAGACAGAGCCTCCTACAATGAGCAGTTCTTC
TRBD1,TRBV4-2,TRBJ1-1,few,CASSPTGGPGNTEAFF,TGTGCCAGCAGCCCGACAGGGGGCCCAGGGAACACTGAAGCTTTCTTT
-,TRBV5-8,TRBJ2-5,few,CASSQTGGRQETQYF,TGTGCCAGCAGCCAAACGGGGGGCAGGCAAGAGACCCAGTACTTC
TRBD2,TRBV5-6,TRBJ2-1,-,CASSPGTSVISYNEQFF,TGTGCCAGCAGCCCCGGGACTAGCGTAATCTCCTACAATGAGCAGTTCTTC
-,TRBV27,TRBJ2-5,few,CASSSATQETQYF,TGTGCCAGCAGCTCGGCGACCCAAGAGACCCAGTACTTC
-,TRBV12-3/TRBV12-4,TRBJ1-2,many,CASSPPAGFGGYTF,TGTGCCAGCAGTCCTCCCGCGGGTTTCGGGGGCTACACCTTC
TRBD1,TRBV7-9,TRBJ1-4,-,CASSIPQGALEKLFF,TGTGCCAGCAGCATCCCACAGGGGGCATTAGAAAAACTGTTTTTT
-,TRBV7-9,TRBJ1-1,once,CASSLQVPPEAFF,TGTGCCAGCAGCTTACAGGTACCACCTGAAGCTTTCTTT
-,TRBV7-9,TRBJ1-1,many,CASSLAETANTEAFF,TGTGCCAGCAGCTTAGCCGAGACAGCGAACACTGAAGCTTTCTTT
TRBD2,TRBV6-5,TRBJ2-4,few,CASSRGRRIDREGDIQYF,TGTGCCAGCAGCAGAGGGAGGAGGATTGATCGGGAGGGGGACATTCAGTACTTC
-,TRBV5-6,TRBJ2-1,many,CASSLFGGNNEQFF,TGTGCCAGCAGCTTGTTCGGCGGGAACAATGAGCAGTTCTTC
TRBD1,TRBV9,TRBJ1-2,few,CASSVAAAGGYYGYTF,TGTGCCAGCAGCGTAGCAGCGGCAGGGGGCTATTATGGCTACACCTTC
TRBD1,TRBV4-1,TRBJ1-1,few,CASSQDWATGATEAFF,TGCGCCAGCAGCCAAGATTGGGCGACAGGGGCGACTGAAGCTTTCTTT
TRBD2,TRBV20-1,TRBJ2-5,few,CSATRTRIEETQYF,TGCAGTGCTACCAGGACTAGGATTGAAGAGACCCAGTACTTC
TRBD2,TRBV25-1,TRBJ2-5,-,CASTISSGQETQYF,TGTGCCAGCACCATTTCTAGCGGCCAAGAGACCCAGTACTTC
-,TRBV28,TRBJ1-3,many,CASNPRVRRTGNTIYF,TGTGCCAGCAACCCCAGGGTTCGGAGGACTGGAAACACCATATATTTT
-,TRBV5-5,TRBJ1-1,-,CASKERWGGNTEAFF,TGTGCCAGCAAAGAAAGGTGGGGGGGGAACACTGAAGCTTTCTTT
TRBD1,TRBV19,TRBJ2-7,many,CASSIGGQGTYEQYF,TGTGCCAGTAGTATAGGAGGACAGGGGACCTACGAGCAGTACTTC
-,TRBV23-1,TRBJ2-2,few,CARQRGETNTGVLFF,TGCGCCCGGCAAAGGGGGGAAACGAACACCGGGGTGCTGTTTTTT
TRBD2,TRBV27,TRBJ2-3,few,CASSPPVRASGSTDTQYF,TGTGCCAGCAGTCCGCCCGTCCGGGCTAGCGGTAGCACAGATACGCAGTATTTT
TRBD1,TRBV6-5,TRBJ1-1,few,CASSIQGSPTEAFF,TGTGCCAGCAGTATACAGGGGAGCCCCACTGAAGCTTTCTTT
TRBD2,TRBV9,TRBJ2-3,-,CASSAGEGLAQYF,TGTGCCAGCAGCGCCGGGGAGGGGTTAGCGCAGTATTTT
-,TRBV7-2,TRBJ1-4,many,CASSFNPDRVPNEKLFF,TGTGCCAGCAGCTTTAACCCAGACCGGGTCCCTAATGAAAAACTGTTTTTT
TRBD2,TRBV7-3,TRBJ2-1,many,CASSLSPPGTSGIYEQFF,TGTGCCAGCAGCTTAAGCCCACCCGGGACTAGCGGGATCTATGAGCAGTTCTTC
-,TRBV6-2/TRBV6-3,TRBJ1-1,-,CASSPSRAWARVWRTEAFF,TGTGCCAGCAGTCCATCCCGGGCATGGGCCAGGGTCTGGCGGACTGAAGCTTTCTTT
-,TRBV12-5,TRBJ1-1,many,CASARVGDGTEAFF,TGTGCTAGTGCCCGCGTTGGGGACGGCACTGAAGCTTTCTTT
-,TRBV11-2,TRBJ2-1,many,CASSLSWARSYNEQFF,TGTGCCAGCAGCTTATCGTGGGCCCGCTCCTACAATGAGCAGTTCTTC
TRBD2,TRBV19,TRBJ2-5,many,CASIGGLSETQYF,TGTGCCAGTATCGGGGGGTTGTCGGAGACCCAGTACTTC
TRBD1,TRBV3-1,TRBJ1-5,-,CASSPRTGDQPQHF,TGTGCCAGCAGCCCCCGGACAGGCGATCAGCCCCAGCATTTT
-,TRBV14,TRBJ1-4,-,CASSQGRINEKLFF,TGTGCCAGCAGCCAAGGCAGGATTAATGAAAAACTGTTTTTT
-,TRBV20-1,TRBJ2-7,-,CSATPGGGGEQYF,TGCAGTGCTACCCCGGGGGGAGGGGGGGAGCAGTACTTC